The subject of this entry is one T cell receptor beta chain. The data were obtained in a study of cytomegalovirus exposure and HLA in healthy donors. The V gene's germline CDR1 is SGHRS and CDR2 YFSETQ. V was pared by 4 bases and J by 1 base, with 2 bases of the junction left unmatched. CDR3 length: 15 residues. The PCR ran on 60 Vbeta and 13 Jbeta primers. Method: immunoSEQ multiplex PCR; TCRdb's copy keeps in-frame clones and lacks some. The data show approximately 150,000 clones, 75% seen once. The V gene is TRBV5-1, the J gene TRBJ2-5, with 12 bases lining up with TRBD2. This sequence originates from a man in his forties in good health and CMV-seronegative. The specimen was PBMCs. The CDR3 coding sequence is TGCGCCAGCAGCAAACTAGCGGGGGGCCAAGAGACCCAGTACTTC. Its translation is CASSKLAGGQETQYF.